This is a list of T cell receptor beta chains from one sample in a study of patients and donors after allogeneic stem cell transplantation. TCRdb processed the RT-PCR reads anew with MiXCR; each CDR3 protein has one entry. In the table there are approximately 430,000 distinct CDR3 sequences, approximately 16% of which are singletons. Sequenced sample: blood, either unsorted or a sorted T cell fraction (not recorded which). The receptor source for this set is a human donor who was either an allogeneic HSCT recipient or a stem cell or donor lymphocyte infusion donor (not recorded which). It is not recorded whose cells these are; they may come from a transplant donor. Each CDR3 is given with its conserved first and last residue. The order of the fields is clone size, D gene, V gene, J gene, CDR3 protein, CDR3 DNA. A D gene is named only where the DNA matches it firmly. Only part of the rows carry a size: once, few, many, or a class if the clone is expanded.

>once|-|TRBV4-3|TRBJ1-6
CASSQDLVGGSSYNSPLHF
TGCGCCAGCAGCCAAGATCTCGTTGGAGGGAGCTCCTATAATTCACCCCTCCACTTT
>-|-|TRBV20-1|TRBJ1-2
CSARDPGTGSGYTF
TGCAGTGCTAGAGATCCAGGGACCGGTAGTGGCTACACCTTC
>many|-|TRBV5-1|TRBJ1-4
CASSPAGGRGGEKLFF
TGCGCCAGCAGCCCCGCGGGGGGCAGGGGAGGTGAAAAACTGTTTTTT
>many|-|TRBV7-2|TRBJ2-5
CASSLSGQETQYF
TGTGCCAGCAGCCTTAGCGGTCAAGAGACCCAGTACTTC
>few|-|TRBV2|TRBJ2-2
CASSEEKTYTGELFF
TGTGCCAGCAGTGAAGAGAAGACGTACACCGGGGAGCTGTTTTTT
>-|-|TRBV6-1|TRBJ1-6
CASGRSDRGGSPLHF
TGTGCCAGCGGCCGCAGTGACCGAGGGGGATCACCCCTCCACTTT
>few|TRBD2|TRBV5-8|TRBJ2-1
CATRLAGNYNEQFF
TGTGCCACCAGACTAGCGGGAAATTACAATGAGCAGTTCTTC
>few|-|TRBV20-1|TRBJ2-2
CSARAANTGELFF
TGCAGTGCTAGAGCAGCTAACACCGGGGAGCTGTTTTTT
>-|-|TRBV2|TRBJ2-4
CAVIGFEYIQYF
TGTGCCGTGATAGGTTTTGAATACATTCAGTACTTC
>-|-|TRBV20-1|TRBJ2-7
CSAGKAGLSYEQYF
TGCAGTGCTGGAAAGGCGGGCCTCTCCTACGAGCAGTACTTC
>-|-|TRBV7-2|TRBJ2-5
CASSPTLGGALETQYF
TGTGCCAGCAGCCCGACATTGGGGGGGGCCTTGGAGACCCAGTACTTC
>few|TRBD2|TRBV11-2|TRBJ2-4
CASSLVTSGRFTKNIQYF
TGTGCCAGCAGCTTAGTTACTAGCGGGAGATTTACCAAAAACATTCAGTACTTC
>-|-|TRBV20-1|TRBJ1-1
CSAIRRMNTEAFF
TGCAGTGCTATCAGAAGAATGAACACTGAAGCTTTCTTT
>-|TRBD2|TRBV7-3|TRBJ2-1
CASSLSVSGGGEQFF
TGTGCCAGCAGCTTAAGTGTGAGCGGGGGCGGTGAGCAGTTCTTC
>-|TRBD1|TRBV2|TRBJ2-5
CASSEPRTGFQRETQYF
TGTGCCAGCAGTGAACCCAGGACAGGGTTCCAAAGGGAGACCCAGTACTTC
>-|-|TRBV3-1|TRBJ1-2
CASSQQVSYGYTF
TGTGCCAGCAGCCAACAGGTGTCCTATGGCTACACCTTC
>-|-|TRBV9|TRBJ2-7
CASSQSGAEQYF
TGTGCCAGCAGCCAATCAGGGGCCGAGCAGTACTTC
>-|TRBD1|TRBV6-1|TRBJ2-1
CASSRDRDVISYNEQFF
TGTGCCAGCAGCCGGGACAGGGATGTGATATCCTACAATGAGCAGTTCTTC
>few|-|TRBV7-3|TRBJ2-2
CASSPDGNTGELFF
TGTGCCAGCAGCCCGGACGGGAACACCGGGGAGCTGTTTTTT
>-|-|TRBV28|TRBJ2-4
CASRYRADFANIQYF
TGTGCCAGCAGATACAGGGCGGACTTCGCAAACATTCAGTACTTC
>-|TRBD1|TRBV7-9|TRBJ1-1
CASSPRDRDLNTEAFF
TGTGCCAGCAGCCCCCGGGACAGGGACCTTAACACTGAAGCTTTCTTT
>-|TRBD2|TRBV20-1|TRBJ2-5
CSVPQLAGKETQYF
TGCAGTGTTCCGCAACTAGCGGGAAAAGAGACCCAGTACTTC